This T cell receptor beta chain was documented in a study of blood T cells in healthy people across ages. The V and J ends lost 5 bases and 5 bases, in that order; junction bases with no gene match: 5. This CDR3 spans 14 amino acids. The germline V gene has CDR1 SGHKS and CDR2 YYEKEE (reference sequence). With a J-beta primer mix and a sample-barcoded 5' primer, a second PCR ran about 7 to 11 cycles. TCRdb analysed the 5' RACE reads with MiXCR anew, one entry per CDR3 protein. The sample holds about 1.5 million distinct CDR3 sequences; roughly 43% are singletons and the top ten take about 4.1%. Study-wide results and caveats: Greater diversity and more naive CD4+ cells were seen in long-lived donors than in aged donors.

This clonotype showed up just a few times. Its matching antigen is unknown. The sequence was collected from a young woman in good health. The chain has TRBV5-5 and TRBJ1-2, with 11 bases that match TRBD1. The specimen sequenced was blood. CDR3 protein: CASRAGQGEYGYTF. The CDR3, as DNA: TGTGCCAGCAGAGCGGGACAGGGGGAGTATGGCTACACCTTC. Complete variable domain (other parts from reference TRBV5-5 and TRBJ1-2): DAGVTQSPTHLIKTRGQQVTLRCSPISGHKSVSWYQQVLGQGPQFIFQYYEKEERGRGNFPDRFSARQFPNYSSELNVNALLLGDSALYLCASRAGQGEYGYTFGSGTRLTVV.